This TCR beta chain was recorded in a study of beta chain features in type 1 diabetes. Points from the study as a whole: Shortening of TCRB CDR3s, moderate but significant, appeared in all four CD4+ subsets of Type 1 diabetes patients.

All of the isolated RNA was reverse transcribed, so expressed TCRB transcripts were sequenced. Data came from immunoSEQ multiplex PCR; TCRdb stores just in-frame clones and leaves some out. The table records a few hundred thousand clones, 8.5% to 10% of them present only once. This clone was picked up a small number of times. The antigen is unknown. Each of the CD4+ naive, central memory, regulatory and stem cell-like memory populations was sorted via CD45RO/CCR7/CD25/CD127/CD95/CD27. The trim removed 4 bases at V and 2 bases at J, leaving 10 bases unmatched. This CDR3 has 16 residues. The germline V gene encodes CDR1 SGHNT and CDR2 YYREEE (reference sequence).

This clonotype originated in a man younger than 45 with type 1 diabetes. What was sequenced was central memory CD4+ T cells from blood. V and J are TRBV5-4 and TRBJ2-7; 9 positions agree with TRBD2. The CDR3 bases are TGTGCCAGCAGCCTTGATAGCGGGAGCAGAGCCTACGAGCAGTACTTC. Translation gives CASSLDSGSRAYEQYF.